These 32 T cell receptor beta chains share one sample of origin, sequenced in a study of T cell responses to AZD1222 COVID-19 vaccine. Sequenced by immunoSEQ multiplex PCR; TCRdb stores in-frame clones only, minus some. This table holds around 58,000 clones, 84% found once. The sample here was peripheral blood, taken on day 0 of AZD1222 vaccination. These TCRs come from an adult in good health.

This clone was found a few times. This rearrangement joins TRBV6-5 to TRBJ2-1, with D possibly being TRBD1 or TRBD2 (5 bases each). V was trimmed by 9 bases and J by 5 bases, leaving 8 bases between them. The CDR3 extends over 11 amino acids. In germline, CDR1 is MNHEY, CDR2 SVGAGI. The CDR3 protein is CASRGDNEQFF. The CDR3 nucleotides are TGTGCCAGTAGGGGAGACAATGAGCAGTTCTTC.

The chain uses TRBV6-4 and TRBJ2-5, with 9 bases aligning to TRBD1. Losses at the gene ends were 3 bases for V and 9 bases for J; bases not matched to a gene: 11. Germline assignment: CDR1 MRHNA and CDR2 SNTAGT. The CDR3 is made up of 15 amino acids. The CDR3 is CASSEDRGVQWSQYF. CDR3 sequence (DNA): TGTGCCAGCAGTGAGGACAGGGGCGTTCAATGGTCCCAGTACTTC.

The CDR3 reads CASSPPGLAGNTGELFF. CDR3 nucleotide sequence: TGTGCCAGCAGCCCTCCGGGACTAGCGGGGAACACCGGGGAGCTGTTTTTT. V usage is TRBV7-3 and J usage is TRBJ2-2; 12 nucleotides line up with TRBD2. Germline loops: CDR1 SGHTA, CDR2 FQGTGA. V was pared by 5 bases and J by 1 base, with 5 bases of the junction left unmatched. This CDR3 region has 17 residues.

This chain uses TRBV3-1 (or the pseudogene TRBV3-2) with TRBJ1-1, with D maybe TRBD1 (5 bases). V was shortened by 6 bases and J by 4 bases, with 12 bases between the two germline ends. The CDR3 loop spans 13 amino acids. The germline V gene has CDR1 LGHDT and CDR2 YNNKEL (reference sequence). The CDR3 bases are TGTGCCAGCAGTCGACCGGGGGGCACTGAAGCTTTCTTT. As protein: CASSRPGGTEAFF.

CDR3 in amino acids: CASSLAGAQDTQYF. CDR3 nucleotides: TGTGCCAGCAGCTTGGCGGGGGCGCAAGATACGCAGTATTTT. This chain uses TRBV7-9 with TRBJ2-3, with D possibly matching TRBD2 (7 bases). This CDR3 contains 14 residues. Looked up from germline, CDR1 is SEHNR and CDR2 is FQNEAQ (reference sequence). V lost 3 bases, J lost 5 bases, and 12 bases lay in between.

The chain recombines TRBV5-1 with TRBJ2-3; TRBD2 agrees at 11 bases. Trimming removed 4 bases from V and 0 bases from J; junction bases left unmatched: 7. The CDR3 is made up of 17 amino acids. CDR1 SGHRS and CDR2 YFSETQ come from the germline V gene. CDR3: CASSLGTSGTSTDTQYF. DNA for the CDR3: TGCGCCAGCAGCCTCGGGACTAGCGGAACTAGCACAGATACGCAGTATTTT.

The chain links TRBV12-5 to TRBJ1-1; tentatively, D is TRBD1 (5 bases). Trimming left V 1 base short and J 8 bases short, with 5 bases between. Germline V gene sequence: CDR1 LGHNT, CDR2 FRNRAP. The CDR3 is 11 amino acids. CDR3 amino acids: CASGLDREAFF. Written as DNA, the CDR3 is TGTGCTAGTGGTTTGGACAGGGAAGCTTTCTTT.

In nucleotides, the CDR3 is TGCGCCAGCAGCCAAGCTCCTAATCAGCCCCAGCATTTT. Translated: CASSQAPNQPQHF. The chain joins TRBV4-1 to TRBJ1-5; no clear D gene. This CDR3 contains 13 residues. Germline-derived CDR1 and CDR2 are MGHRA and YSYEKL. V was cut by 1 base and J by 4 bases, with 5 bases left in between.

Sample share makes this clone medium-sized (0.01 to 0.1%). This CDR3 reads CASSSPLGGSGNTIYF. The CDR3 region has the DNA TGTGCCAGCAGTTCCCCCTTGGGGGGCTCTGGAAACACCATATATTTT. The V and J genes are TRBV6-5 and TRBJ1-3, with D possibly matching TRBD1 (5 bases). There are 16 residues in the CDR3. Trimming took off 4 bases at V and 0 bases at J, with 13 bases between the two ends. Germline CDR1 is MNHEY and CDR2 is SVGAGI.

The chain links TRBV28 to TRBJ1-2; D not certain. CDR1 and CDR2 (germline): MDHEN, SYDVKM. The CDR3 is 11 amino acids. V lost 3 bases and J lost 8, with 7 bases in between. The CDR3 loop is CASSLKSGYTF. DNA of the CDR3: TGTGCCAGCAGTTTGAAAAGCGGCTACACCTTC.

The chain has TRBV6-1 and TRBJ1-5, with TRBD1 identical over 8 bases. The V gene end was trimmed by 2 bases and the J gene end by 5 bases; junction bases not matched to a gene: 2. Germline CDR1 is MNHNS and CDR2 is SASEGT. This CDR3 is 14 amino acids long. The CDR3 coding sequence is TGTGCCAGCAGTGAACAGGGGGCTTATCAGCCCCAGCATTTT. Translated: CASSEQGAYQPQHF.

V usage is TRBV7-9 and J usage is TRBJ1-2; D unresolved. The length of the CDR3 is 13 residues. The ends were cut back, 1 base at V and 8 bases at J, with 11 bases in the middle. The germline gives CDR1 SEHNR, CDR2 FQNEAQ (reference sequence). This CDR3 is CASSLVRGPGYTF. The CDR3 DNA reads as TGTGCCAGCAGCTTAGTCCGCGGCCCAGGCTACACCTTC.

CDR3 protein: CASSGQGGYGYTF. The CDR3 DNA reads as TGTGCCAGCAGTGGGCAGGGGGGCTATGGCTACACCTTC. This sequence joins TRBV6-2 or TRBV6-3 and TRBJ1-2, with 7 positions matching TRBD1. CDR1 and CDR2 from the germline V gene are MNHEY and SVGEGT. J gave up 4 bases and V 5 bases, and 4 bases lay outside the gene matches. The CDR3 has 13 residues.

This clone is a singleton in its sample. The CDR3 spells CASSLGEGNEQFF. Here the CDR3 DNA reads TGTGCCAGCAGTTTAGGGGAGGGGAATGAGCAGTTCTTC. The chain recombines TRBV12-3 or TRBV12-4 with TRBJ2-1; 7 bases are shared with TRBD2. The CDR3 spans 13 residues. The J segment lost 7 bases and the V segment lost 1 base, leaving 1 base of the junction unmatched.

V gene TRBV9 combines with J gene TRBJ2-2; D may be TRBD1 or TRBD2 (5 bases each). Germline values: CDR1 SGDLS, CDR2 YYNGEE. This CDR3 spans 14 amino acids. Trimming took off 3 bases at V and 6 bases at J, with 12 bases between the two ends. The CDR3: CASSGQGRSGELFF. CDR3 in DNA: TGTGCCAGCAGCGGCCAGGGACGGTCCGGGGAGCTGTTTTTT.

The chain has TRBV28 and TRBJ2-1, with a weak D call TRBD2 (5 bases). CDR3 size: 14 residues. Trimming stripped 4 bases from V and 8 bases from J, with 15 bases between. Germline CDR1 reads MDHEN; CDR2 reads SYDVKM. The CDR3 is CASSSWRAGDEQFF. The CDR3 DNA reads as TGTGCCAGCAGTTCCTGGCGGGCGGGCGATGAGCAGTTCTTC.

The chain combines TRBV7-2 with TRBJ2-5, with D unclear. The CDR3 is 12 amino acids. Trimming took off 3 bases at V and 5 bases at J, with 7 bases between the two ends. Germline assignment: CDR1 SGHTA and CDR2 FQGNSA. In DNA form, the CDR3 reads TGTGCCAGCAGCTTTAGGGCGGAGACCCAGTACTTC. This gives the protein CASSFRAETQYF.

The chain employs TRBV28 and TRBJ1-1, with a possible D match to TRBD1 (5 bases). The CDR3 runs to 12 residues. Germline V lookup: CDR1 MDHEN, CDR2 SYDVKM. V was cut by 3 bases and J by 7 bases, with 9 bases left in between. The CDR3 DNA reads TGTGCCAGCAGTTTGGCAGGGATTGAAGCTTTCTTT. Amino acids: CASSLAGIEAFF.

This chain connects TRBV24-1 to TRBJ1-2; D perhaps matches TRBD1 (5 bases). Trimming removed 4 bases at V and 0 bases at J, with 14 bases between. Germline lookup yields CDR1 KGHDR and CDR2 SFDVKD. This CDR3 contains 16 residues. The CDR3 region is CATSDLKAGPNYGYTF. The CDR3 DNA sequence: TGTGCCACCAGTGACCTAAAGGCAGGGCCTAACTATGGCTACACCTTC.

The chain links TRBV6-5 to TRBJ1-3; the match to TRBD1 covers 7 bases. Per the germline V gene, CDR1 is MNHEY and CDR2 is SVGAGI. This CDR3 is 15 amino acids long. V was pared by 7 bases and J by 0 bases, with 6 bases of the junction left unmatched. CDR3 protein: CASTRQGDSGNTIYF. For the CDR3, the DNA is TGTGCCAGCACCCGCCAGGGGGACTCTGGAAACACCATATATTTT.

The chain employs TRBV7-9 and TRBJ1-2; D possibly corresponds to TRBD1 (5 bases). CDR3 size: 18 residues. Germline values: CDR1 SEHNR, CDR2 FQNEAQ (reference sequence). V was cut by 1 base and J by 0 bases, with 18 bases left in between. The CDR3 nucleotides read TGTGCCAGCAGCTTAGGACGAAAGGGGACCACGGCTAACTATGGCTACACCTTC. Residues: CASSLGRKGTTANYGYTF.

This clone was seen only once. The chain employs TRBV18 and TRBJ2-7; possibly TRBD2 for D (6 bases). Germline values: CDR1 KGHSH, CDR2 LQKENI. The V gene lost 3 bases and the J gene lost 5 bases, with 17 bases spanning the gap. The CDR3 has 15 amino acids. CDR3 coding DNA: TGTGCCAGCTCACCCTTCACAGGAGGGGACGACGAGCAGTACTTC. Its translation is CASSPFTGGDDEQYF.

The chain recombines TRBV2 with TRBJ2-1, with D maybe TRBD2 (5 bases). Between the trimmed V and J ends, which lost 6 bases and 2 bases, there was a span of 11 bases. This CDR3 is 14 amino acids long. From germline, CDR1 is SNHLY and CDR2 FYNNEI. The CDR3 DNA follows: TGTGCCAGCAGAGAGGGCGGAGCCTACAATGAGCAGTTCTTC. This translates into CASREGGAYNEQFF.

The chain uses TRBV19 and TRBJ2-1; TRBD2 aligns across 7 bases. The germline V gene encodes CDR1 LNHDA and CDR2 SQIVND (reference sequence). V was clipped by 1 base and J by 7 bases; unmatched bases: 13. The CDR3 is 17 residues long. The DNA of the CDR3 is TGTGCCAGTAGTATAGGGTTTCGGGCGGGAGAATCTAATGAGCAGTTCTTC. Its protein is CASSIGFRAGESNEQFF.

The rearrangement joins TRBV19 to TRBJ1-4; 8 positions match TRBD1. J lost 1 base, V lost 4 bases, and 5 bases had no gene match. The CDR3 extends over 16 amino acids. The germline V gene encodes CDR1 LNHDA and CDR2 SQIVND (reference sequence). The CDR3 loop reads CASSRQTGGTNEKLFF. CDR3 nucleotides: TGTGCCAGTAGTAGACAAACAGGGGGAACTAATGAAAAACTGTTTTTT. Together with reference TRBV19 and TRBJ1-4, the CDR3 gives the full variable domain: DGGITQSPKYLFRKEGQNVTLSCEQNLNHDAMYWYRQDPGQGLRLIYYSQIVNDFQKGDIAEGYSVSREKKESFPLTVTSAQKNPTAFYLCASSRQTGGTNEKLFFGSGTQLSVL.

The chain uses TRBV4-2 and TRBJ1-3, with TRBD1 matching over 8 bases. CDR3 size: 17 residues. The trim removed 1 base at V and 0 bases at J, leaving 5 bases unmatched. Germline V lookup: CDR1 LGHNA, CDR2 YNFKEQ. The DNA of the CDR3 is TGTGCCAGCAGCCAAGGAGGACAGGGCCGCTCTGGAAACACCATATATTTT. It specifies CASSQGGQGRSGNTIYF.

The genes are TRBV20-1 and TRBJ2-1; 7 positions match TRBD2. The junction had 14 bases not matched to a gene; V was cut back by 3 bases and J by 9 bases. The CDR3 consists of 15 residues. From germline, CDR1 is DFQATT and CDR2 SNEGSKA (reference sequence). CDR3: CSASESGTGSSEQFF. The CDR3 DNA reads TGCAGTGCTAGTGAGAGCGGGACCGGGTCCAGTGAGCAGTTCTTC.

In nucleotides, the CDR3 is TGCGCCAGCAGGCTAGCCGGGACAGGGGGCTCTGGGGCCAACGTCCTGACTTTC. Translation gives CASRLAGTGGSGANVLTF. V gene TRBV5-1 combines with J gene TRBJ2-6; 11 bases line up with TRBD1. Germline trimming cut 5 bases from V and 0 bases from J; bases unmatched to any gene: 7. The CDR3 totals 18 residues. Looked up from germline, CDR1 is SGHRS and CDR2 is YFSETQ.

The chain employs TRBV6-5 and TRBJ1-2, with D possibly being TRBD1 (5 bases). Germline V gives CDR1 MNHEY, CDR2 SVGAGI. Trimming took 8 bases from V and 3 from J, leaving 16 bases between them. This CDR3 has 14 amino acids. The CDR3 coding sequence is TGTGCCAGCTCCGGGACCCTAAAGGACTATGGCTACACCTTC. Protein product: CASSGTLKDYGYTF.

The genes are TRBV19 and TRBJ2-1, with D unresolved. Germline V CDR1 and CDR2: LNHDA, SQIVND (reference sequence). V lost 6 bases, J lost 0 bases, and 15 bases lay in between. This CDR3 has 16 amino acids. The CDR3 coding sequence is TGTGCCAGTAGGGCAGGTTTCCGGAGCTCCTACAATGAGCAGTTCTTC. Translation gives CASRAGFRSSYNEQFF.

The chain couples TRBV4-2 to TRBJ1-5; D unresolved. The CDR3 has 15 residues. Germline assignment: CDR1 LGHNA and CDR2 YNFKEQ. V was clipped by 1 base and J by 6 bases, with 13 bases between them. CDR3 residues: CASSQVRGRGQPQHF. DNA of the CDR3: TGTGCCAGCAGCCAAGTTCGGGGTCGGGGTCAGCCCCAGCATTTT.

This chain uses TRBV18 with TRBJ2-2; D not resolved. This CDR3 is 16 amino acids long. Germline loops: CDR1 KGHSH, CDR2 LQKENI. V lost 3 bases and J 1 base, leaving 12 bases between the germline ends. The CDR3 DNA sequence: TGTGCCAGCTCACCGTCGCAGTTGGGGAACACCGGGGAGCTGTTTTTT. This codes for CASSPSQLGNTGELFF.